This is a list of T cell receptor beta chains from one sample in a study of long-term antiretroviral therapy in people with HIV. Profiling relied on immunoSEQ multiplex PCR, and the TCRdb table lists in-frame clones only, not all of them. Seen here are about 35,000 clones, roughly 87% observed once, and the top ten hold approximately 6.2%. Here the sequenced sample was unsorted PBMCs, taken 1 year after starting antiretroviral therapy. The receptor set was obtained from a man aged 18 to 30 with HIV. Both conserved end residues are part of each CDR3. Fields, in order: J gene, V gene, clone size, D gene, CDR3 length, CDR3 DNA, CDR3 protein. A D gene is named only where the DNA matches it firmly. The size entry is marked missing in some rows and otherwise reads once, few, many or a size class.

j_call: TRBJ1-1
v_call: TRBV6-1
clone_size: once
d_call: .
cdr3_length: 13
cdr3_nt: TGTGCCAGCAGTGGCACCTTGAACACTGAAGCTTTCTTT
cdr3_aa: CASSGTLNTEAFF

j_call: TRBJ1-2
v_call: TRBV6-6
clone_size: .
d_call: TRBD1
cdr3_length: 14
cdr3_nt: TGTGCCAGCGCCGACAGGGTAGCGGACTATGGCTACACCTTC
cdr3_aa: CASADRVADYGYTF

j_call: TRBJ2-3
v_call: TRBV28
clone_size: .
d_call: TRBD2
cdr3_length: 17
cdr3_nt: TGTGCCAGCAGTTTATCGGCACTGGGCGGGGGGTTAGATACGCAGTATTTT
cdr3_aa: CASSLSALGGGLDTQYF

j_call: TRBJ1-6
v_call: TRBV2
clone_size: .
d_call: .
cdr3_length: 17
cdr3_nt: TGTGCCAGCAGGGGGTGGACTCCTAGCTCCTATAATTCACCCCTCCACTTT
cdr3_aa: CASRGWTPSSYNSPLHF

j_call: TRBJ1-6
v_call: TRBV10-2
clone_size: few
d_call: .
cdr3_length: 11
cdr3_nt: TGCGCCAGCGGCCCCTCGGGACCCCTCCACTTT
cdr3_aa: CASGPSGPLHF

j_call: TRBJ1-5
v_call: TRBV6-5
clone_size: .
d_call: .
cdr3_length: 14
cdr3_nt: TGTGCCAGCAGTTACGGGGGTGCGAACCAGCCCCAGCATTTT
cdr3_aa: CASSYGGANQPQHF

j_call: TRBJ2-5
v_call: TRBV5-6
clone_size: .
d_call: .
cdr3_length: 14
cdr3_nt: TGTGCCAGCAGCTTAATGGTAGACCAAGAGACCCAGTACTTC
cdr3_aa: CASSLMVDQETQYF

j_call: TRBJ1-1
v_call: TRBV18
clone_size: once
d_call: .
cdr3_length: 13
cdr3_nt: TGTGCCAGCTCAGGAGCGCTGAACACTGAAGCTTTCTTT
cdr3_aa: CASSGALNTEAFF

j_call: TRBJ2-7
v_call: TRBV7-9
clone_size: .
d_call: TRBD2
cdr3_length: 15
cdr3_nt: TGTGCCAGCAGCTTAGGTAGCGGGAATTCCTACGAGCAGTACTTC
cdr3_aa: CASSLGSGNSYEQYF

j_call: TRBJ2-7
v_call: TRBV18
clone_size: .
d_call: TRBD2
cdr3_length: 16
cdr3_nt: TGTGCCAGCTCACCGGCTCCCGGGCTAGCGGGGGGCGAGCAGTACTTC
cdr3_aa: CASSPAPGLAGGEQYF

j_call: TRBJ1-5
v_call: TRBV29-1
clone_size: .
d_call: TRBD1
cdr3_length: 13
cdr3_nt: TGCAGCGCAATGACAGGGGGCGGGCAGCCCCAGCATTTT
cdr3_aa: CSAMTGGGQPQHF

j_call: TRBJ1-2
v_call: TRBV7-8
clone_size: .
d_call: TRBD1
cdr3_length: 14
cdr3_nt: TGTGCCAGCAGCTCAGGGACAGGGGGCCCCGGCTACACCTTC
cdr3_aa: CASSSGTGGPGYTF

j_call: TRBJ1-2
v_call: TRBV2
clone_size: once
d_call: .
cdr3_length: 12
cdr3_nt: TGTGCCAGCAGCCCTACCGACTATGGCTACACCTTC
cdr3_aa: CASSPTDYGYTF

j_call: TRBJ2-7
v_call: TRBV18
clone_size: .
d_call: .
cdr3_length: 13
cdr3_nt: TGTGCCAGCTCACCACCGATGGGAATCGAGCAGTACTTC
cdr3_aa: CASSPPMGIEQYF

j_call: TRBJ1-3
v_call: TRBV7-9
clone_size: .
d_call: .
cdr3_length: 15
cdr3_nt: TGTGCCAGCAGCTTAGCTCTCCGTTCTGGAAACACCATATATTTT
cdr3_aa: CASSLALRSGNTIYF

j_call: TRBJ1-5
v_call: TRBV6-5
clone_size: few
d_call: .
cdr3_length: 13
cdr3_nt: TGTGCCAGCAGTTACTCGAAAAGCCAGCCCCAGCATTTT
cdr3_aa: CASSYSKSQPQHF

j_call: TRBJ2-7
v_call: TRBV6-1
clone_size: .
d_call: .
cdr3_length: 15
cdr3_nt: TGTGCCAGCAGTGAAGTGCCAGGGGAGGGCTACGAGCAGTACTTC
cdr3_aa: CASSEVPGEGYEQYF

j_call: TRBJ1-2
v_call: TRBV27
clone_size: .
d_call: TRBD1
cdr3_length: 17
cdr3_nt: TGTGCCAGCAGTCCTCATCCCGGGACAGGGAGCCTCTATGGCTACACCTTC
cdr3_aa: CASSPHPGTGSLYGYTF

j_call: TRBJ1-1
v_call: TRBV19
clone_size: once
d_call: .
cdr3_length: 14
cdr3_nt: TGTGCCAGTAGTCTCACAGCTATGAACACTGAAGCTTTCTTT
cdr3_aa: CASSLTAMNTEAFF

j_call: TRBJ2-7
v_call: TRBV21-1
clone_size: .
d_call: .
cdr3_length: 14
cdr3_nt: TGTGCCAGCAGCAAAGGACCGGCCACCTACGAGCAGTACTTC
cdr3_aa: CASSKGPATYEQYF

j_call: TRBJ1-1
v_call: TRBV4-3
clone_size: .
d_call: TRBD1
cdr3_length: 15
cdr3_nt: TGCGCCAGCAGCACCCGACAGGGGGCGGACACTGAAGCTTTCTTT
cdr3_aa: CASSTRQGADTEAFF